The 12 T cell receptor beta chains reported below all come from one sample, sequenced in a study of Ad26.COV2.S vaccination and SARS-CoV-2 variants. The repertoire was sequenced with immunoSEQ multiplex PCR; TCRdb's copy has only in-frame clones and lacks some. The data hold 120,000 to 150,000 clones, with roughly 90% observed a single time. The sample in question was peripheral blood, obtained after recovery from COVID-19. The receptors stem from a human donor who had recovered from COVID-19.

This chain joins TRBV13 and TRBJ2-2; D remains unclear. This CDR3 has 16 residues. Germline-derived CDR1 and CDR2 are PRHDT and FYEKMQ (reference sequence). Between the trimmed V and J ends, which lost 0 bases and 4 bases, there was a span of 12 bases. The CDR3 DNA follows: TGTGCCAGCAGCTTAGGCCTCCACGATGCCACCGGGGAGCTGTTTTTT. Translating it yields CASSLGLHDATGELFF.

A remark on this clone: The sample holds other DNA sequences that translate to the same CDR3. The rearrangement links TRBV6-5 to TRBJ1-1, with a weak D call TRBD1 (5 bases). Germline lookup yields CDR1 MNHEY and CDR2 SVGAGI. V was trimmed by 2 bases and J by 6 bases, leaving 10 bases between them. The CDR3 is made up of 13 amino acids. The CDR3 DNA is TGTGCCAGCAGTTACGGGCAGGGAGCTGAAGCTTTCTTT. Translated, it gives CASSYGQGAEAFF.

The J gene is TRBJ2-2, the V gene TRBV3-1 (or the pseudogene TRBV3-2); D may be TRBD2 (5 bases). Trimming took 0 bases from V and 1 from J, leaving 6 bases between them. The CDR3 loop spans 15 amino acids. The germline CDR1 and CDR2 sequences are LGHDT and YNNKEL (reference sequence). For the CDR3, the DNA is TGTGCCAGCAGCCAAGATGCGGGGAACACCGGGGAGCTGTTTTTT. It translates to CASSQDAGNTGELFF.

The V and J genes are TRBV7-9 and TRBJ1-6; 8 bases map to TRBD1. CDR3 size: 16 residues. Losses at the gene ends were 5 bases for V and 3 bases for J; bases not matched to a gene: 6. CDR1 and CDR2 (germline): SEHNR, FQNEAQ (reference sequence). The CDR3 protein is CASSRPDRGYNSPLHF. CDR3 nucleotide sequence: TGTGCCAGCAGCCGGCCTGACAGGGGCTATAATTCACCCCTCCACTTT.

The chain combines TRBV5-4 with TRBJ2-5, with D perhaps matching TRBD2 (7 bases). There are 13 residues in the CDR3. The germline V gene has CDR1 SGHNT and CDR2 YYREEE (reference sequence). The V end lost 5 bases, the J end lost 5 bases, and 13 bases lay between the germline ends. The CDR3 here is CASRPRGAETQYF. The CDR3 nucleotides read TGTGCCAGCAGGCCCCGGGGGGCGGAGACCCAGTACTTC.

The chain recombines TRBV10-2 with TRBJ2-7; a possible D gene is TRBD2 (6 bases). The V end lost 6 bases, the J end lost 3 bases, and 15 bases lay between the germline ends. This CDR3 is 14 amino acids long. Per the germline V gene, CDR1 is WSHSY and CDR2 is SAAADI. For the CDR3, the DNA is TGCGCCAGCAGGGAGGGCCTAGGGCTCTACGAGCAGTACTTC. Its protein product is CASREGLGLYEQYF.

V and J are TRBV11-2 and TRBJ2-7; 9 positions match TRBD1. Trimming removed 6 bases from V and 6 bases from J; junction bases left unmatched: 9. CDR3 length equals 14 residues. CDR1 and CDR2 from the germline V gene are SGHAT and FQNNGV. The CDR3, as DNA: TGTGCCAGCAGGCGCCCGGGACAGGGAAGCGAGCAGTACTTC. Translating it yields CASRRPGQGSEQYF.

V usage is TRBV5-5 and J usage is TRBJ1-1; D is unresolved. The CDR3 length is 12 residues. Germline loops: CDR1 SGHKS, CDR2 YYEKEE (reference sequence). Deletions cut 5 bases from V and 0 bases from J, with 5 bases between. As DNA, the CDR3 is TGTGCCAGCAGGGGTATGAACACTGAAGCTTTCTTT. Its translation: CASRGMNTEAFF.

In this sample, this clone turned up a few times. V gene TRBV6-5 combines with J gene TRBJ2-4, with D possibly being TRBD1 or TRBD2 (6 bases each). V lost 6 bases, J lost 4 bases, and 16 bases lay in between. The germline V gene encodes CDR1 MNHEY and CDR2 SVGAGI. CDR3 length: 15 residues. The CDR3 spells CASSQARGPKNIQYF. DNA for the CDR3: TGTGCCAGCAGCCAAGCCCGGGGGCCTAAAAACATTCAGTACTTC.

The V gene is TRBV2, the J gene TRBJ1-1; D is uncertain. Germline CDR1 reads SNHLY; CDR2 reads FYNNEI. Trimming stripped 6 bases from V and 1 base from J, with 9 bases between. The CDR3 has 13 amino acids. The CDR3 coding sequence is TGTGCCAGCAGGGAAAACAGGAACACTGAAGCTTTCTTT. Residues: CASRENRNTEAFF.

V is TRBV7-9 and J is TRBJ2-2; D may correspond to TRBD1 or TRBD2 (5 bases each). The length of the CDR3 is 19 residues. CDR1 SEHNR and CDR2 FQNEAQ come from the germline V gene (reference sequence). Trimming took off 7 bases at V and 0 bases at J, with 24 bases between the two ends. This CDR3 reads CASTPSPIWGPANTGELFF. The CDR3 coding sequence is TGTGCCAGCACTCCGTCGCCCATTTGGGGACCGGCGAACACCGGGGAGCTGTTTTTT.

This clone was seen just once. The J gene is TRBJ1-2, the V gene TRBV29-1; 8 bases match TRBD1. V shed 0 bases, J shed 3 bases, and the junction held 3 bases outside the gene matches. CDR1 and CDR2 from the germline V gene are SQVTM and ANQGSEA. This CDR3 has 14 residues. CDR3 loop: CSVEDRGPDYGYTF. DNA of the CDR3: TGCAGCGTTGAAGACAGGGGGCCTGACTATGGCTACACCTTC. The full variable domain, in which reference TRBV29-1 and TRBJ1-2 provide the parts outside the CDR3, is SAVISQKPSRDICQRGTSLTIQCQVDSQVTMMFWYRQQPGQSLTLIATANQGSEATYESGFVIDKFPISRPNLTFSTLTVSNMSPEDSSIYLCSVEDRGPDYGYTFGSGTRLTVV.